Shown below are 26 T cell receptor beta chains from a single sample sequenced in a study of early T cells in non-severe SARS-CoV-2 infection. From the 5' RACE reads, TCRdb called clonotypes with MiXCR, one entry per CDR3 protein. This repertoire shows 50,000 or so distinct CDR3 sequences, 4.5% to 7% found once; its top ten account for around 4.3%. The source material was whole blood. The receptors were sampled from an adult who was a healthcare worker with PCR-confirmed SARS-CoV-2 infection or an uninfected control (not recorded which).

The table lists this clonotype with many counts. This chain joins TRBV7-8 and TRBJ2-4; TRBD1 agrees at 10 bases. This CDR3 region has 20 residues. Germline CDR1 reads SGHVS; CDR2 reads FQNEAQ. J gave up 1 base and V 1 base, and 13 bases lay outside the gene matches. This CDR3 is CASSLDRDRGLGLAKNIQYF. DNA for the CDR3: TGTGCCAGCAGCTTAGACCGGGACAGGGGTCTTGGACTGGCCAAAAACATTCAGTACTTC.

This clonotype was observed many times. This sequence joins TRBV12-3 or TRBV12-4 and TRBJ2-3; D is possibly TRBD1 (6 bases). The CDR3 loop spans 13 amino acids. V dropped 2 bases and J dropped 7 bases, with 10 bases sitting between them. The CDR3 region is CASSLRTANTQYF. For the CDR3, the DNA is TGTGCCAGCAGTTTACGGACAGCCAATACGCAGTATTTT.

In its sample, this clonotype was seen a few times. The gene calls are TRBV30 and TRBJ1-2; no definite D call. Trimming took off 5 bases at V and 5 bases at J, with 12 bases between the two ends. The CDR3 contains 12 residues. Germline CDR1 and CDR2: GTSNPN and SVGIG (reference sequence). DNA for the CDR3: TGTGCCTGGGCAGGACCATATTATGGCTACACCTTC. Translating it yields CAWAGPYYGYTF. The complete variable domain, with remaining parts taken from reference TRBV30 and TRBJ1-2, reads SQTIHQWPATLVQPVGSPLSLECTVEGTSNPNLYWYRQAAGRGLQLLFYSVGIGQISSEVPQNLSASRPQDRQFILSSKKLLLSDSGFYLCAWAGPYYGYTFGSGTRLTVV.

The sample holds a few counts of this clonotype. The chain employs TRBV27 and TRBJ2-7; a possible D gene is TRBD1 (7 bases). CDR3 length equals 15 residues. CDR1 and CDR2 from the germline V gene are MNHEY and SMNVEV (reference sequence). The V end lost 7 bases, the J end lost 6 bases, and 22 bases lay between the germline ends. This CDR3 is CASNPGRGETGEQYF. CDR3 coding DNA: TGTGCCAGCAACCCCGGCAGGGGGGAAACTGGCGAGCAGTACTTC.

In the case of this clonotype: This may arise from a read error, as a much more abundant clone is one base away. The CDR3 reads CASSSAGGPYSYTF. In nucleotides, the CDR3 is TGTGCCAGCAGCTCGGCCGGGGGGCCATATAGCTACACCTTC. V is TRBV7-2 and J is TRBJ1-2; the D gene is possibly TRBD1 (6 bases). V lost 4 bases and J 9 bases, leaving 18 bases between the germline ends. Germline CDR1 and CDR2: SGHTA and FQGNSA. The CDR3 is 14 residues long.

In its sample, this clonotype was seen many times. CDR3 region: CASSREQDSNTEAFF. CDR3 DNA sequence: TGTGCCAGCTCACGAGAACAGGATTCGAACACTGAAGCTTTCTTT. J is TRBJ1-1 and V is TRBV18; D is possibly TRBD1 (5 bases). The ends were cut back, 4 bases at V and 1 base at J, with 13 bases in the middle. The CDR3 is made up of 15 amino acids. Germline CDR1 is KGHSH and CDR2 is LQKENI.

At least ten counts were recorded for this clonotype. The chain carries TRBV7-9 and TRBJ1-1, with a possible D match to TRBD1 (5 bases). The V gene's germline CDR1 is SEHNR and CDR2 FQNEAQ (reference sequence). This CDR3 region has 16 residues. V gave up 5 bases and J gave up 0 bases, with 16 bases separating them. The CDR3: CASSRPLGGVNTEAFF. The CDR3, as DNA: TGTGCCAGCAGCCGCCCCTTGGGAGGGGTGAACACTGAAGCTTTCTTT.

This clonotype was recorded many times. V gene TRBV19 combines with J gene TRBJ2-3; D could derive from TRBD1 or TRBD2 (5 bases each). Germline V CDR1 and CDR2: LNHDA, SQIVND (reference sequence). The CDR3 runs to 14 residues. V was shortened by 5 bases and J by 2 bases, with 11 bases between the two germline ends. This CDR3 reads CASSFRDLTDTQYF. For the CDR3, the DNA is TGTGCCAGTAGTTTTCGGGACCTCACAGATACGCAGTATTTT.

This clonotype showed up many times. In DNA, the CDR3 is TGCAGTGCTAGAGAACCTAGCGGGAGAAGGAGTGAGCAGTTCTTC. Translating it yields CSAREPSGRRSEQFF. The chain links TRBV20-1 to TRBJ2-1; TRBD2 matches 10 bases. J was trimmed by 9 bases and V by 0 bases; bases with no gene match: 8. Germline V gene lookup returns CDR1 DFQATT and CDR2 SNEGSKA (reference sequence). The CDR3 totals 15 residues.

There are many counts of this clonotype. This chain links TRBV30 with TRBJ1-5; D unresolved. From germline, CDR1 is GTSNPN and CDR2 SVGIG (reference sequence). The CDR3 is made up of 14 amino acids. The V gene lost 1 base and the J gene lost 7 bases, with 14 bases spanning the gap. The CDR3 nucleotides are TGTGCCTGGAGTGGGGCAGGCCAGCGGCAGCCCCAGCATTTT. Encoded protein: CAWSGAGQRQPQHF.

The table lists this clonotype with many counts. V gene TRBV18 combines with J gene TRBJ2-1; possibly TRBD2 for D (6 bases). Germline V gene sequence: CDR1 KGHSH, CDR2 LQKENI. This CDR3 has 16 residues. Between the trimmed V and J ends, which lost 6 bases and 5 bases, there was a span of 20 bases. Written as DNA, the CDR3 is TGTGCCAGCTCCCCCCGTTCCGGGAGAAACAACAATGAGCAGTTCTTC. This encodes CASSPRSGRNNNEQFF.

The sample holds a few counts of this clonotype. V gene TRBV7-2 combines with J gene TRBJ2-1; 9 bases are a match to TRBD2. The V gene's germline CDR1 is SGHTA and CDR2 FQGNSA. V was pared by 4 bases and J by 0 bases, with 10 bases of the junction left unmatched. The CDR3 totals 18 residues. The CDR3 region has the DNA TGTGCCAGCAGCTCTGGACTAGCGCTTAAACCCTCCTACAATGAGCAGTTCTTC. Protein: CASSSGLALKPSYNEQFF.

This clonotype has a handful of counts. The chain has TRBV3-1 and TRBJ2-1; 12 nucleotides match TRBD2. Trimming took 4 bases from V and 8 from J; bases not matched to a gene: 6. Germline CDR1 and CDR2: LGHDT and YNNKEL (reference sequence). The CDR3 loop spans 15 amino acids. The CDR3 loop is CASSPLTSGRHEQFF. The CDR3 bases are TGTGCCAGCAGCCCGCTGACTAGCGGGAGACATGAGCAGTTCTTC.

This chain links TRBV3-1 with TRBJ2-6, with TRBD2 as a possible D gene (5 bases). The CDR3 extends over 14 amino acids. Trimming took off 6 bases at V and 2 bases at J, with 8 bases between the two ends. Germline V lookup: CDR1 LGHDT, CDR2 YNNKEL (reference sequence). This chain's CDR3 is CASRGDTGANVLTF. CDR3 in DNA: TGTGCCAGCAGGGGAGATACTGGGGCCAACGTCCTGACTTTC.

The chain is built from TRBV5-4 and TRBJ2-5; 7 nucleotides match TRBD2. CDR3 length: 13 residues. Germline lookup yields CDR1 SGHNT and CDR2 YYREEE (reference sequence). The V and J ends lost 2 bases and 5 bases, in that order; junction bases with no gene match: 3. CDR3 amino acids: CASSFGRAETQYF. CDR3 nucleotides: TGTGCCAGCAGCTTTGGGAGGGCGGAGACCCAGTACTTC.

This clonotype was seen a few times. The V gene is TRBV5-1, the J gene TRBJ1-2; D is undetermined. V lost 5 bases and J lost 5, with 16 bases in between. The germline gives CDR1 SGHRS, CDR2 YFSETQ. The length of the CDR3 is 14 residues. In DNA form, the CDR3 reads TGCGCCAGCAGACAAGACACCCCAACTTATGGCTACACCTTC. The encoded protein is CASRQDTPTYGYTF.

In this sample, this clonotype turned up many times. The chain employs TRBV5-6 and TRBJ1-5, with TRBD1 identical over 9 bases. Unmatched junction bases numbered 12, after V lost 4 bases and J lost 7 bases. The CDR3 is 16 residues long. Germline assignment: CDR1 SGHDT and CDR2 YYEEEE. CDR3 DNA: TGTGCCAGCAGCGAGCGCGGAACAGGGGGCAGGCAGCCCCAGCATTTT. Protein product: CASSERGTGGRQPQHF.

This clonotype showed up many times. V is TRBV4-3 and J is TRBJ2-3, with a weak D call TRBD1 (5 bases). Trimming took 1 base from V and 10 from J, leaving 12 bases between them. Germline loops: CDR1 LGHNA, CDR2 YSLEER. The CDR3 is 13 amino acids. The chain's CDR3 is CASSQGRLGAQYF. As DNA, the CDR3 is TGCGCCAGCAGCCAAGGGCGGCTAGGGGCGCAGTATTTT.

At least ten counts were recorded for this clonotype. The chain employs TRBV29-1 and TRBJ2-7, with 9 bases matching TRBD1. Germline values: CDR1 SQVTM, CDR2 ANQGSEA. The CDR3 is 14 amino acids. V lost 5 bases, J lost 1 base, and 6 bases stayed unmatched. The CDR3 protein is CSVSGTGSSYEQYF. The CDR3 nucleotides read TGCAGCGTTTCCGGGACAGGGAGTTCCTACGAGCAGTACTTC.

This clonotype was detected only a few times. The chain recombines TRBV7-9 with TRBJ2-3; TRBD2 agrees at 10 bases. Germline V gene sequence: CDR1 SEHNR, CDR2 FQNEAQ (reference sequence). The CDR3 covers 14 residues. Trimming cost V 2 bases and J 5 bases; bases outside gene matches: 1. CDR3 amino acids: CASSLLAGVDTQYF. CDR3 coding DNA: TGTGCCAGCAGCTTACTAGCGGGGGTAGATACGCAGTATTTT.

This clonotype was recorded many times. The V and J genes are TRBV7-8 and TRBJ1-5, with 7 bases aligning to TRBD1. V was clipped by 5 bases and J by 4 bases; unmatched bases: 14. CDR3 length: 17 residues. Germline V CDR1 and CDR2: SGHVS, FQNEAQ. CDR3 region: CASSTLVAGGTNQPQHF. The CDR3 nucleotides are TGTGCCAGCAGCACCCTGGTGGCAGGGGGGACGAATCAGCCCCAGCATTTT.

In this sample, this clonotype turned up a few times. This chain uses TRBV20-1 with TRBJ1-1; possible D gene TRBD1, 6 bases. The CDR3 is made up of 14 amino acids. The V gene lost 1 base and the J gene lost 1 base, with 10 bases spanning the gap. Germline V gene sequence: CDR1 DFQATT, CDR2 SNEGSKA (reference sequence). CDR3 region: CSARVKGGNTEAFF. The CDR3 region has the DNA TGCAGTGCTAGAGTTAAAGGGGGGAACACTGAAGCTTTCTTT.

This chain uses TRBV6-5 with TRBJ2-7; 10 bases agree with TRBD2. V lost 8 bases and J lost 7; bases outside the gene matches: 5. The CDR3 has 12 residues. Germline V CDR1 and CDR2: MNHEY, SVGAGI. The CDR3 reads CASGRAGGEQYF. CDR3 nucleotides: TGTGCCAGCGGCAGAGCGGGGGGGGAGCAGTACTTC.

This clonotype was seen at least ten times. The chain joins TRBV6-4 to TRBJ2-6; a weak D match, TRBD1 (6 bases). The germline V gene encodes CDR1 MRHNA and CDR2 SNTAGT. Deletions cut 0 bases from V and 0 bases from J, with 6 bases between. The length of the CDR3 is 16 residues. CDR3 protein: CASSDSGGSGANVLTF. Here the CDR3 DNA reads TGTGCCAGCAGTGACTCAGGGGGCTCTGGGGCCAACGTCCTGACTTTC.

This clonotype appeared a few times. The V call is TRBV7-9, the J call TRBJ2-1, with D tentatively TRBD2 (6 bases). V was pared by 1 base and J by 13 bases, with 14 bases between. The CDR3 extends over 13 amino acids. Germline CDR1 reads SEHNR; CDR2 reads FQNEAQ (reference sequence). CDR3 bases: TGTGCCAGCAGCTTAGGTATCGCGGGACTTCAGTTCTTC. This codes for CASSLGIAGLQFF.

This sequence joins TRBV5-1 and TRBJ2-1, with 10 bases aligning to TRBD2. From germline, CDR1 is SGHRS and CDR2 YFSETQ. Trimming cost V 4 bases and J 0 bases; bases outside gene matches: 4. The CDR3 is made up of 16 amino acids. CDR3 region: CASSGPSGSSYNEQFF. CDR3 sequence (DNA): TGCGCCAGCAGCGGTCCTAGCGGGAGCTCCTACAATGAGCAGTTCTTC.